This passage covers 27 T cell receptor beta chains from one sample sequenced in a study of shared clonotypes between healthy human individuals. TCRdb keeps only in-frame clones here, not all; method: immunoSEQ multiplex PCR. Among about 510,000 clones listed, approximately 85% were seen once. The source material was PBMCs. The source is a woman in her forties in good health. Some clones in this sample may be carry-over from other donors' samples.

The rearrangement links TRBV27 to TRBJ2-1; 7 positions agree with TRBD2. Germline assignment: CDR1 MNHEY and CDR2 SMNVEV (reference sequence). The trim removed 3 bases at V and 3 bases at J, leaving 11 bases unmatched. This CDR3 spans 17 amino acids. CDR3 sequence: CASSFIGEGLLYNEQFF. CDR3 nucleotide sequence: TGTGCCAGCAGTTTTATCGGGGAGGGGCTTCTCTACAATGAGCAGTTCTTC.

This chain links TRBV28 with TRBJ1-1; 7 positions agree with TRBD1. With V trimmed by 5 bases and J by 1 base, 10 bases remained unmatched. Germline CDR1 is MDHEN and CDR2 is SYDVKM. The CDR3 totals 16 residues. In nucleotides, the CDR3 is TGTGCCAGCAGTCCAAGGGGACAGCACCGGAACACTGAAGCTTTCTTT. The encoded protein is CASSPRGQHRNTEAFF. Variable domain in full (rest from reference TRBV28 and TRBJ1-1): DVKVTQSSRYLVKRTGEKVFLECVQDMDHENMFWYRQDPGLGLRLIYFSYDVKMKEKGDIPEGYSVSREKKERFSLILESASTNQTSMYLCASSPRGQHRNTEAFFGQGTRLTVV.

The chain couples TRBV7-9 to TRBJ2-7, with D perhaps matching TRBD1 (6 bases). The CDR3 spans 14 residues. CDR1 SEHNR and CDR2 FQNEAQ come from the germline V gene (reference sequence). Trimming shortened V by 5 bases and J by 2 bases, and 13 bases separated the two germline ends. The CDR3: CASSPGTMPYEQYF. CDR3 in DNA: TGTGCCAGCAGCCCCGGGACAATGCCCTACGAGCAGTACTTC.

About this clone: The sample has other DNA sequences that encode this CDR3 too. The chain is built from TRBV5-1 and TRBJ1-5; D not resolved. Trimming removed 0 bases from V and 6 bases from J, with 4 bases in between. The CDR3 is 12 residues long. Looked up from germline, CDR1 is SGHRS and CDR2 is YFSETQ. This CDR3 is CASSLEGQPQHF. The CDR3 DNA sequence: TGCGCCAGCAGCTTGGAAGGTCAGCCCCAGCATTTT.

V gene TRBV30 combines with J gene TRBJ2-1; no clear D. V was cut by 0 bases and J by 6 bases, with 9 bases left in between. The CDR3 has 13 amino acids. CDR1 is GTSNPN and CDR2 is SVGIG in the germline V gene (reference sequence). CDR3 nucleotides: TGTGCCTGGAGTGTAGGGTACCTCAATGAGCAGTTCTTC. Translation gives CAWSVGYLNEQFF.

This chain links TRBV28 with TRBJ2-1; a weak D match, TRBD2 (5 bases). Trimming left V 3 bases short and J 0 bases short, with 12 bases between. The CDR3 length is 16 residues. Germline assignment: CDR1 MDHEN and CDR2 SYDVKM. The DNA of the CDR3 is TGTGCCAGCAGTTTCGCTAGCCAGAGCTCCTACAATGAGCAGTTCTTC. It yields the protein CASSFASQSSYNEQFF.

J is TRBJ2-4 and V is TRBV30, with D perhaps TRBD1 or TRBD2 (6 bases each). Germline-derived CDR1 and CDR2 are GTSNPN and SVGIG (reference sequence). The CDR3 length is 17 residues. With 0 bases removed from V and 4 bases from J, the gap between germline ends came to 19 bases. CDR3 nucleotide sequence: TGTGCCTGGAGTGTTATGGGGGCGGGACCGATTAAAAACATTCAGTACTTC. Its protein product is CAWSVMGAGPIKNIQYF.

This clone was seen a single time. The chain combines TRBV21-1 with TRBJ2-5; the D call TRBD2 from the table was never checked on the DNA. TRBV21-1 is termed a pseudogene. The CDR3 is made up of 13 amino acids. The CDR3 protein is CARETSGKETQYF. The DNA for the CDR3 is TGTGCCAGAGAGACTAGCGGGAAAGAGACCCAGTACTTC.

This clone was seen a single time. This chain uses TRBV19 with TRBJ2-7; D possibly corresponds to TRBD1 (5 bases). V lost 7 bases, J lost 0 bases, and 13 bases lay in between. This CDR3 has 14 amino acids. The germline gives CDR1 LNHDA, CDR2 SQIVND (reference sequence). The CDR3 nucleotides read TGTGCCAGTACTGCACAGGCGAGCTCCTACGAGCAGTACTTC. The encoded protein is CASTAQASSYEQYF.

This chain connects TRBV7-9 to TRBJ1-2; tentative D call: TRBD1 (5 bases). The CDR3 covers 16 residues. Germline values: CDR1 SEHNR, CDR2 FQNEAQ (reference sequence). V was pared by 5 bases and J by 2 bases, with 18 bases between. CDR3 DNA sequence: TGTGCCAGCAGCCCAACGGTCAGGGAATGGAACTATGGCTACACCTTC. Its translation: CASSPTVREWNYGYTF.

This chain joins TRBV29-1 and TRBJ1-2, with D perhaps TRBD1 (6 bases). Trimming took 7 bases from V and 8 from J, leaving 23 bases between them. The CDR3 totals 14 residues. Germline lookup yields CDR1 SQVTM and CDR2 ANQGSEA. CDR3 sequence (DNA): TGCAGCGCTAAAATACAGGGCCTCGTGCGGGGCTACACCTTC. Translation: CSAKIQGLVRGYTF. The full variable domain, in which reference TRBV29-1 and TRBJ1-2 provide the parts outside the CDR3, is SAVISQKPSRDICQRGTSLTIQCQVDSQVTMMFWYRQQPGQSLTLIATANQGSEATYESGFVIDKFPISRPNLTFSTLTVSNMSPEDSSIYLCSAKIQGLVRGYTFGSGTRLTVV.

The CDR3 spells CASSAMTSRQQFF. For the CDR3, the DNA is TGTGCCAGCTCAGCGATGACTAGCCGGCAGCAGTTCTTC. The gene calls are TRBV18 and TRBJ2-1; 7 positions match TRBD2. J lost 11 bases, V lost 5 bases, and 9 bases had no gene match. Germline assignment: CDR1 KGHSH and CDR2 LQKENI. The length of the CDR3 is 13 residues.

The V call is TRBV7-2, the J call TRBJ2-7; no clear D. CDR3 length: 14 amino acids. Germline CDR1 is SGHTA and CDR2 is FQGNSA. Trimming cost V 0 bases and J 5 bases, with 11 bases left between them. The CDR3: CASSLARAFNEQYF. In DNA, the CDR3 is TGTGCCAGCAGCTTAGCAAGAGCTTTCAACGAGCAGTACTTC.

The J gene is TRBJ2-1, the V gene TRBV15, with a weak D call TRBD1 (6 bases). V was clipped by 0 bases and J by 9 bases, with 15 bases between them. This CDR3 spans 15 amino acids. CDR1 is LNHNV, CDR2 YYDKDF, per germline (reference sequence). CDR3 sequence reads: CATSRDSADRGEQFF. The CDR3 coding sequence is TGTGCCACCAGCAGAGATTCTGCGGACAGAGGTGAGCAGTTCTTC.

The chain couples TRBV4-1 to TRBJ2-7; D call uncertain. This CDR3 has 17 residues. The germline gives CDR1 MGHRA, CDR2 YSYEKL. V lost 2 bases and J lost 5, with 22 bases in between. The CDR3: CASSQTIFGARQNEQYF. The DNA for the CDR3 is TGCGCCAGCAGCCAAACCATTTTTGGAGCGCGCCAGAACGAGCAGTACTTC.

This clone appeared a few times. The junction departs from germline at one end; a sequencing error may be responsible. The chain couples TRBV7-9 to TRBJ1-1; D perhaps matches TRBD1 (5 bases). The CDR3 sequence is 12 residues long. CDR1 and CDR2 from the germline V gene are SEHNR and FQNEAQ (reference sequence). The CDR3 DNA sequence: TGTGCCAGCAGCAATACGATATGGGACCGGGCCTTT. This translates into CASSNTIWDRAF.

Concerning this clone itself: A much larger clone differs by one base, so this may be a read error. The genes are TRBV27 and TRBJ1-5; 7 positions agree with TRBD1. Trimming removed 5 bases from V and 9 bases from J; junction bases left unmatched: 10. This CDR3 is 14 amino acids long. Germline-derived CDR1 and CDR2 are MNHEY and SMNVEV (reference sequence). The CDR3 sequence is CASSPGRGTRPQHF. The CDR3 DNA sequence: TGTGCCAGCAGTCCCGGCAGGGGGACTCGGCCCCAGCATTTT.

The chain joins TRBV5-1 to TRBJ2-1; TRBD2 matches at 12 bases. J lost 9 bases, V lost 1 base, and 8 bases had no gene match. The CDR3 length is 16 residues. The germline gives CDR1 SGHRS, CDR2 YFSETQ. Here the CDR3 DNA reads TGCGCCAGCAGCTTGCAACTGACTAGCGGGAGCGGTGAGCAGTTCTTC. Translation: CASSLQLTSGSGEQFF.

The chain uses TRBV5-4 and TRBJ2-7; 7 nucleotides align to TRBD2. Germline lookup yields CDR1 SGHNT and CDR2 YYREEE (reference sequence). This CDR3 region has 13 residues. The junction had 2 bases not matched to a gene; V was cut back by 2 bases and J by 3 bases. The CDR3 nucleotides are TGTGCCAGCAGCTTCCGGGAGGACTACGAGCAGTACTTC. Amino acid sequence: CASSFREDYEQYF.

The genes are TRBV6-1 and TRBJ2-1; D gene uncertain. Germline V gives CDR1 MNHNS, CDR2 SASEGT. The CDR3 has 15 residues. With 1 base removed from V and 0 bases from J, the gap between germline ends came to 7 bases. The CDR3 DNA sequence: TGTGCCAGCAGTGAAGAAGGAAGCTCCTACAATGAGCAGTTCTTC. This gives the protein CASSEEGSSYNEQFF.

As for this clone: Since no conserved phenylalanine or tryptophan closes the CDR3, a read error is the likely cause. This chain joins TRBV5-4 and TRBJ2-7; D may be TRBD2 (6 bases). Germline lookup yields CDR1 SGHNT and CDR2 YYREEE (reference sequence). V lost 1 base and J 5 bases, leaving 13 bases between the germline ends. CDR3 length: 14 amino acids. The CDR3 sequence: CASSLFGSPHEQYL. DNA of the CDR3: TGTGCCAGCAGCTTGTTCGGGAGTCCCCACGAGCAGTACCTC.

A few counts support this clone. As DNA, the CDR3 is TGTGCCAGCAGCGTAGGGCAGGGCGACTACGAGCAGTACTTC. Protein: CASSVGQGDYEQYF. The chain links TRBV9 to TRBJ2-7, with a tentative D call TRBD1 (5 bases). Germline assignment: CDR1 SGDLS and CDR2 YYNGEE. The CDR3 is 14 amino acids. Trimming removed 0 bases from V and 3 bases from J, with 10 bases in between. The full variable domain, with the rest looked up from reference TRBV9 and TRBJ2-7, is DSGVTQTPKHLITATGQRVTLRCSPRSGDLSVYWYQQSLDQGLQFLIQYYNGEERAKGNILERFSAQQFPDLHSELNLSSLELGDSALYFCASSVGQGDYEQYFGPGTRLTVT.

CDR3 loop: CASSQDRATRAGELFF. In DNA, the CDR3 is TGTGCCAGCAGCCAAGATAGGGCTACCAGGGCCGGGGAGCTGTTTTTT. The chain has TRBV4-2 and TRBJ2-2, with a weak D call TRBD1 (5 bases). The CDR3 runs to 16 residues. Deletions cut 0 bases from V and 6 bases from J, with 14 bases between. CDR1 and CDR2 (germline): LGHNA, YNFKEQ.

The chain links TRBV10-3 to TRBJ2-7; no reliable D call. V dropped 3 bases and J dropped 7 bases, with 13 bases sitting between them. The germline gives CDR1 ENHRY, CDR2 SYGVKD. The CDR3 contains 13 residues. This CDR3 reads CAISEYGVDEQYF. The CDR3 DNA follows: TGTGCCATCAGTGAATACGGCGTTGATGAGCAGTACTTC.

Only a few counts were recorded for this clone. CDR3 DNA: TGTGCCAGCAGCGAGACTAGCGGGAGTGGCGATGAGCAGTTCTTC. Translation: CASSETSGSGDEQFF. The rearrangement joins TRBV6-4 to TRBJ2-1; TRBD2 aligns across 12 bases. The trim removed 6 bases at V and 8 bases at J, leaving 8 bases unmatched. Germline V lookup: CDR1 MRHNA, CDR2 SNTAGT. The length of the CDR3 is 15 residues.

The chain is built from TRBV4-2 and TRBJ1-4; D call uncertain. Trimming removed 4 bases from V and 8 bases from J, with 14 bases in between. The CDR3 is made up of 14 amino acids. Germline lookup yields CDR1 LGHNA and CDR2 YNFKEQ. This CDR3 reads CASSPPEEWEKLFF. DNA of the CDR3: TGTGCCAGCAGCCCGCCGGAAGAGTGGGAAAAACTGTTTTTT.

The chain employs TRBV5-1 and TRBJ2-7; 7 nucleotides match TRBD1. J lost 0 bases, V lost 2 bases, and 2 bases had no gene match. In germline, CDR1 is SGHRS, CDR2 YFSETQ. The CDR3 is 14 residues long. Written as DNA, the CDR3 is TGCGCCAGCAGCTTTGACAGGGCCTCCTACGAGCAGTACTTC. Its translation: CASSFDRASYEQYF. The whole variable domain, remainder taken from reference TRBV5-1 and TRBJ2-7, is KAGVTQTPRYLIKTRGQQVTLSCSPISGHRSVSWYQQTPGQGLQFLFEYFSETQRNKGNFPGRFSGRQFSNSRSEMNVSTLELGDSALYLCASSFDRASYEQYFGPGTRLTVT.